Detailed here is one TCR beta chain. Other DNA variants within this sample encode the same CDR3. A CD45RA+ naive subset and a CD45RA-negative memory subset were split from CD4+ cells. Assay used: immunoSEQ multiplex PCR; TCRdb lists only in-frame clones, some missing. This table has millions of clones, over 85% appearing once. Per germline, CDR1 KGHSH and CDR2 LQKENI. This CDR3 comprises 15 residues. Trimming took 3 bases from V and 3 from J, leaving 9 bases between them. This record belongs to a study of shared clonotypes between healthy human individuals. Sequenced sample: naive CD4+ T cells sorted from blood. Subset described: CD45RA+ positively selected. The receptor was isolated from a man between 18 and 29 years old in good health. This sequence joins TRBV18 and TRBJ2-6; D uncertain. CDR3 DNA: TGTGCCAGCTCACCGGGGTTAGTTGGGGCCAACGTCCTGACTTTC. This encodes CASSPGLVGANVLTF.